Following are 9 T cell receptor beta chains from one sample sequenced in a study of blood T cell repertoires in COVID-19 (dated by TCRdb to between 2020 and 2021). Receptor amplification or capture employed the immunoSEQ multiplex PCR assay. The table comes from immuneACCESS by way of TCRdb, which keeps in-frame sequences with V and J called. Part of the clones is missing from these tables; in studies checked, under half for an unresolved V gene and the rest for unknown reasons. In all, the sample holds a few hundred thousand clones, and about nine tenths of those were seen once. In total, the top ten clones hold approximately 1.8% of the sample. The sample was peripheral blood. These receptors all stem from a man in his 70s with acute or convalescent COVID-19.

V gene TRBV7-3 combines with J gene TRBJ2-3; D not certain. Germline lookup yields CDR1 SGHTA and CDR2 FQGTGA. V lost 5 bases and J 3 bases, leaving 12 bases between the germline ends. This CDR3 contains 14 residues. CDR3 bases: TGTGCCAGCAGCCCGGAGTTTGCGACAGATACGCAGTATTTT. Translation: CASSPEFATDTQYF.

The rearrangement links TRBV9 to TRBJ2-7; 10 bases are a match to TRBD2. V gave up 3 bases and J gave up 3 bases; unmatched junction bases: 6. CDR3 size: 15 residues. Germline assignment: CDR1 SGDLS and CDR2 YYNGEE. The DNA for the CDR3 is TGTGCCAGCAGCGGGCCTAGCGGGAGTTTCTACGAGCAGTACTTC. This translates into CASSGPSGSFYEQYF.

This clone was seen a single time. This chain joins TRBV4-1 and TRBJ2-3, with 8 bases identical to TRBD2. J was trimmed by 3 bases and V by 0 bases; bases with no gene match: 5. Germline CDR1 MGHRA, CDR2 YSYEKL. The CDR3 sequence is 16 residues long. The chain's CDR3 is CASSQDAGGVTDTQYF. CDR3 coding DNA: TGCGCCAGCAGCCAAGACGCGGGAGGAGTGACAGATACGCAGTATTTT.

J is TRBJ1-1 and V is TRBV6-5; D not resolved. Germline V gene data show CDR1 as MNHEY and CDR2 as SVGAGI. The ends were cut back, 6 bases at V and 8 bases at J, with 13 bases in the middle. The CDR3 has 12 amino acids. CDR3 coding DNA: TGTGCCAGCAGCCTATCCGGGGTAGAAGCTTTCTTT. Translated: CASSLSGVEAFF.

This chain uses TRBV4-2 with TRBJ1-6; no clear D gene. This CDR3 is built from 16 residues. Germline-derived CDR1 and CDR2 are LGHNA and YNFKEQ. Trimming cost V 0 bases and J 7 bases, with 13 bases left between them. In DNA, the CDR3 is TGTGCCAGCAGCCAAGATGTAGGAGGAGGGAATTCACCCCTCCACTTT. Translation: CASSQDVGGGNSPLHF.

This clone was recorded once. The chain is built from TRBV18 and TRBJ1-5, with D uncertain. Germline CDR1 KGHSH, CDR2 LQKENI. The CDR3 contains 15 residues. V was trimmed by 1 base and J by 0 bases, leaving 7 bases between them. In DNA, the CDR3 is TGTGCCAGCTCACCACTGGCGGCTAGCAATCAGCCCCAGCATTTT. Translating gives CASSPLAASNQPQHF.

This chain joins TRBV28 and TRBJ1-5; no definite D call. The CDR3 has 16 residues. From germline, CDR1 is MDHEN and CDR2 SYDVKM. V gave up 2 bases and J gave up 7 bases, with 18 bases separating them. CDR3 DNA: TGTGCCAGCAGTTTAGAGGGAATCGGGCTGCGGCAGCCCCAGCATTTT. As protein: CASSLEGIGLRQPQHF.

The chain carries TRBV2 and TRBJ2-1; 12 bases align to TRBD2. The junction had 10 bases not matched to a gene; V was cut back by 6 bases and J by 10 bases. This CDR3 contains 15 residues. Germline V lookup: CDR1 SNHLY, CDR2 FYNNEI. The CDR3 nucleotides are TGTGCCAGCAGCTTGACTAGCGGGAGCCTCAGGGAGCAGTTCTTC. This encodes CASSLTSGSLREQFF.

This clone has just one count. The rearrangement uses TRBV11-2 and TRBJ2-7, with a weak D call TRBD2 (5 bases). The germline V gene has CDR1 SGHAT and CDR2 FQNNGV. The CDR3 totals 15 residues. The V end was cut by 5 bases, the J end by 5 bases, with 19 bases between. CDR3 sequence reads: CASSIAWQVLHEQYF. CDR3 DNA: TGTGCCAGCAGCATAGCGTGGCAGGTTCTCCACGAGCAGTACTTC.